This T cell receptor beta chain comes out of a study of blood T cell repertoires in COVID-19. Whole-study context: From the United States, Italy and Spain came samples of acute and convalescent COVID-19. The cDNA or gDNA used as material had been derived from T cells, B-cell-depleted T cells, or PBMCs.

Original analysis: Reference gene primer amplification gave estimated nucleated cell counts. The method was immunoSEQ multiplex PCR; TCRdb's version includes in-frame clones alone and lacks a portion of them. The DNA was the basis for D and trimming; V, J and clone size are from that table. The table shows under 200,000 clones, with roughly nine tenths occurring only once. CDR1 is MNHEY and CDR2 is SVGAGI in the germline V gene. V was shortened by 7 bases and J by 4 bases, with 14 bases between the two germline ends. The CDR3 is 13 residues long. The chain combines TRBV6-5 with TRBJ2-7, with D maybe TRBD1 (5 bases). Source material: peripheral blood. This TCR came from a woman between 65 and 79 years old with acute or convalescent COVID-19. The CDR3, as DNA: TGTGCCAGCAAGGGGCGAGTTGAGTACGAGCAGTACTTC. It is translated as CASKGRVEYEQYF.